This is a list of T cell receptor beta chains from one sample in a study of identical twins. TCRdb passed the 5' RACE reads through MiXCR, listing each CDR3 protein once. The table lists under 400,000 distinct CDR3 sequences, around 9.7% of them singletons, with over 7% in the top ten. The sample taken for sequencing was naive T cells sorted from blood. The receptor set was obtained from a woman between 50 and 59 years old in good health. Both conserved end residues are part of each CDR3. A D gene is named only where the DNA matches it firmly. Not every row has a clone size; where given, it reads once, few, many or a size class.

d_call,j_call,cdr3_length,v_call,clone_size,cdr3_nt,cdr3_aa
NA,TRBJ2-1,13,TRBV29-1,few,TGCAGCGTTGTTGCGGATTTTAACAATGAGCAGTTCTTC,CSVVADFNNEQFF
TRBD1,TRBJ1-5,13,TRBV20-1,NA,TGCAGTGCTATCGGGACAGCGCTCCAGCCCCAGCATTTT,CSAIGTALQPQHF
NA,TRBJ1-1,15,TRBV11-1,few,TGTGCCAGCACCCTCACCAGCGGGGGGGGCCGTGAAGCTTTCTTT,CASTLTSGGGREAFF
TRBD1,TRBJ2-5,15,TRBV20-1,few,TGCAGTGCTAGAGATGGGACAGGGCGGTTCGAGACCCAGTACTTC,CSARDGTGRFETQYF
TRBD2,TRBJ2-5,16,TRBV6-1,NA,TGTGCCAGCAGCCCCGGGACTAGCGGGAGGAGGGAGACCCAGTACTTC,CASSPGTSGRRETQYF
NA,TRBJ2-1,13,TRBV5-1,NA,TGCGCCAGCAGCTTGACAGGGCACAATGAGCAGTTCTTC,CASSLTGHNEQFF
NA,TRBJ1-2,14,TRBV27,few,TGTGCCAGCAGTCCCAGGGCAGCCTCTGATGGCTACACCTTC,CASSPRAASDGYTF
NA,TRBJ1-5,15,TRBV12-3/TRBV12-4,many,TGTGCCAGCAGATCCCGGACAGATAGCAATCAGCCCCAGCATTTT,CASRSRTDSNQPQHF
TRBD1,TRBJ1-2,16,TRBV3-1,few,TGTGCCAGCAGCCAATTCTCGAGGGACAGCAACTATGGCTACACCTTC,CASSQFSRDSNYGYTF
TRBD2,TRBJ2-1,18,TRBV7-8,few,TGTGCCAGCAGCTTAACTAGCGGGAGGCAAAGCTCCTACAATGAGCAGTTCTTC,CASSLTSGRQSSYNEQFF
NA,TRBJ2-5,14,TRBV12-3/TRBV12-4,NA,TGTGCCAGCAGTTTCACTGGTTTTGAAGAGACCCAGTACTTC,CASSFTGFEETQYF
NA,TRBJ1-5,18,TRBV27,NA,TGTGCCAGCAGTTTTCCCCCGAGCACAGTACCTAGCAATCAGCCCCAGCATTTT,CASSFPPSTVPSNQPQHF
NA,TRBJ1-3,13,TRBV4-2,NA,TGTGCCAGCAGCCAAGATCCCGGAAACACCATATATTTT,CASSQDPGNTIYF
NA,TRBJ2-1,14,TRBV28,many,TGTGCCAGCATCTCACTGGCGGGTTACGCTGAGCAGTTCTTC,CASISLAGYAEQFF
NA,TRBJ2-1,19,TRBV5-5,NA,TGTGCCAGCAGCTCCCCCGTCACCCCAAGGGGGGAGGGTTGGGGTGAGCAGTTCTTC,CASSSPVTPRGEGWGEQFF
TRBD1,TRBJ2-5,16,TRBV7-7,few,TGTGCTAGCAGCATTCGACCGGGACAGGGACGGGAGACCCAGTACTTC,CASSIRPGQGRETQYF
NA,TRBJ1-1,13,TRBV2,few,TGTGCCAGCAGCGCACACCCGAACACTGAAGCTTTCTTT,CASSAHPNTEAFF
NA,TRBJ2-5,11,TRBV20-1,many,TGCAGCACGGGGCTTCAAGAGACCCAGTACTTC,CSTGLQETQYF
NA,TRBJ1-2,14,TRBV13,few,TGTGCCAGCAGCTCGTCAAACGGGAACTATGGCTACACCTTC,CASSSSNGNYGYTF
TRBD1,TRBJ1-1,15,TRBV7-9,NA,TGTGCCAGCAGCATATGGACAGGAGGGAACACTGAAGCTTTCTTT,CASSIWTGGNTEAFF
NA,TRBJ2-2,15,TRBV5-1,NA,TGCGCCAGCAGTCATCGGGACACCAACACCGGGGAGCTGTTTTTT,CASSHRDTNTGELFF
NA,TRBJ2-1,16,TRBV10-3,NA,TGTGCCATCAGTGAATCAAGCGGCAGCTCCTACAATGAGCAGTTCTTC,CAISESSGSSYNEQFF
TRBD2,TRBJ2-3,16,TRBV9,NA,TGTGCCAGCAGCTTTGGGACTAGCGGGAGCCCAGATACGCAGTATTTT,CASSFGTSGSPDTQYF
NA,TRBJ2-3,11,TRBV12-3/TRBV12-4,many,TGTGCCAGCAGCCCCTCAGATACGCAGTATTTT,CASSPSDTQYF
NA,TRBJ1-2,14,TRBV24-1,few,TGTGCCACCAGTGATTTTGACAGCAGCTATGGCTACACCTTC,CATSDFDSSYGYTF
TRBD2,TRBJ2-7,16,TRBV12-3/TRBV12-4,few,TGTGCCAGCAGTTTAGAGGGCCTAGCGGGTTCCTACGAGCAGTACTTC,CASSLEGLAGSYEQYF